This T cell receptor (beta chain) was identified in a study of CD8+ T cells in alopecia areata. Study background: Tofacitinib lasted 6 to 18 months, then 6 months off drug. Among treated patients, severity was scored by affected scalp area percentage.

Germline V gives CDR1 SQVTM, CDR2 ANQGSEA. V gave up 7 bases and J gave up 2 bases, with 15 bases separating them. The CDR3 length is 13 residues. Reverse transcribed after extraction, RNA yielded cDNA as the sequencing template. Clones were read by immunoSEQ multiplex PCR, and TCRdb kept only the in-frame ones, dropping some. The profile shows over 250,000 clones, about 60% of them singletons. Treatment defined: oral pan-JAK inhibitor, 5-10 mg twice daily. This sequence was found in a human donor with alopecia areata. The chain uses TRBV29-1 and TRBJ2-7; D remains ambiguous. Source: CD4+ T cells sorted from blood, taken at approximately week 51, from a patient treated with tofacitinib. The CDR3 nucleotides are TGCAGCGGGAGTTCTGGCGTTGCCTACGAGCAGTACTTC. Amino acids: CSGSSGVAYEQYF.